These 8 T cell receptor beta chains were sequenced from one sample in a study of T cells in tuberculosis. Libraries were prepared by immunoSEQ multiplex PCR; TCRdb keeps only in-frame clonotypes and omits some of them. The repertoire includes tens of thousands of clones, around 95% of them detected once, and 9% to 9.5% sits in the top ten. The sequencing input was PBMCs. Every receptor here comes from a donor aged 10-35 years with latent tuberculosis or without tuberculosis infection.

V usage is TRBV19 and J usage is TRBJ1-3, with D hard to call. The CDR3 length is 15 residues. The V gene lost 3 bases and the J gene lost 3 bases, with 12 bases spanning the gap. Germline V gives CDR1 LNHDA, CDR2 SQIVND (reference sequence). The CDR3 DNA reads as TGTGCCAGTAGTATCCCCCCCGGACTTGGAAACACCATATATTTT. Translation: CASSIPPGLGNTIYF.

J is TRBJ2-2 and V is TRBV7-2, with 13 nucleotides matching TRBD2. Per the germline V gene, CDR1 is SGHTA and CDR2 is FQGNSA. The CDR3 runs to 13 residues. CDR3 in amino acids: CAGTSGDTGELFF. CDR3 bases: TGTGCGGGGACTAGCGGGGACACCGGGGAGCTGTTTTTT.

CDR3 in amino acids: CASSGGGQETQYF. For the CDR3, the DNA is TGTGCCAGCAGCGGCGGGGGCCAAGAGACCCAGTACTTC. The rearrangement uses TRBV9 and TRBJ2-5; 7 nucleotides match TRBD2. CDR1 is SGDLS, CDR2 YYNGEE, per germline. Trimming took 3 bases from V and 1 from J; bases not matched to a gene: 0. The CDR3 is made up of 13 amino acids.

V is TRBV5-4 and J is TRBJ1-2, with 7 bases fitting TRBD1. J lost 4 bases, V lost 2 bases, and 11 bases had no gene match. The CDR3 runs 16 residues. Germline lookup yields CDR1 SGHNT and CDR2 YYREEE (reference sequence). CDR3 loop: CASSFPTGPGLYGYTF. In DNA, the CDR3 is TGTGCCAGCAGCTTTCCGACAGGGCCGGGACTCTATGGCTACACCTTC.

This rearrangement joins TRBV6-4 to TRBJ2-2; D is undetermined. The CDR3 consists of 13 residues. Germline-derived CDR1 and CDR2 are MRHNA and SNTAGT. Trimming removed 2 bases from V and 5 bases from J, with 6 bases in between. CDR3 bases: TGTGCCAGCAGTGACACGAGTACCGGGGAGCTGTTTTTT. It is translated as CASSDTSTGELFF.

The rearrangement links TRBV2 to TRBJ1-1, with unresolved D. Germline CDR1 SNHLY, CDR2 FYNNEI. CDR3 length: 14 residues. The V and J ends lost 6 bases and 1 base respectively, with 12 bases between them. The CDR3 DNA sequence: TGTGCCAGCAGCTCTTGGGGAGAGAACACTGAAGCTTTCTTT. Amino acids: CASSSWGENTEAFF.

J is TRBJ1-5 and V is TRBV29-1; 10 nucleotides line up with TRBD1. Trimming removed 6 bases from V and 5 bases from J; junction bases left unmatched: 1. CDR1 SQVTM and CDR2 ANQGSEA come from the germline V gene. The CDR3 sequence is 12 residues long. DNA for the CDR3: TGCAGCGTCGGGACAGGGGATCAGCCCCAGCATTTT. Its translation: CSVGTGDQPQHF.

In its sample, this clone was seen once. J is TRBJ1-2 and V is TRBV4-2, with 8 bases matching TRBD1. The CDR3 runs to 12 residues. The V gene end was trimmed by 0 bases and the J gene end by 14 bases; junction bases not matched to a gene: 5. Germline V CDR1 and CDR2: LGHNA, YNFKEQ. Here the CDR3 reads CASSQESGGRTF. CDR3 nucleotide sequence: TGTGCCAGCAGCCAAGAGTCAGGGGGCAGGACCTTC.